These 4 T cell receptor beta chains originate from one sample sequenced in a study of blood T cell repertoires in COVID-19 (dated by TCRdb to the early 2020s). Library prep was done by the immunoSEQ multiplex PCR assay. TCRdb's version of the immuneACCESS table is confined to in-frame rearrangements and falls short of the full clone set. An unresolved V gene accounts for under half of the shortfall where checked; the remainder is of unknown origin. The table for this sample lists 250,000 to 300,000 clones; about nine tenths of them were counted only once. The ten most abundant clones make up 12% of the sample. Sample: peripheral blood. Every receptor here comes from a woman aged 55-69 years with acute or convalescent COVID-19.

The rearrangement links TRBV10-3 to TRBJ2-2, with TRBD2 as a possible D gene (6 bases). Per germline, CDR1 ENHRY and CDR2 SYGVKD. The CDR3 has 15 amino acids. Trimming cost V 0 bases and J 9 bases, with 14 bases left between them. In DNA, the CDR3 is TGTGCCATCAGTGAGTCGGCAGGGACTCACCGGGAGCTGTTTTTT. It is translated as CAISESAGTHRELFF.

The V gene is TRBV19, the J gene TRBJ2-3; the match to TRBD2 covers 8 bases. Germline V CDR1 and CDR2: LNHDA, SQIVND (reference sequence). Trimming removed 0 bases from V and 8 bases from J; junction bases left unmatched: 10. CDR3 length equals 16 residues. DNA of the CDR3: TGTGCCAGTAGTATAGATCCGGGACTAGGCTCTGGTACGCAGTATTTT. It codes for CASSIDPGLGSGTQYF.

This chain connects TRBV6-6 to TRBJ1-5, with 10 bases lining up with TRBD1. Germline V lookup: CDR1 MNHNY, CDR2 SVGAGI (reference sequence). CDR3 length equals 15 residues. The trim removed 2 bases at V and 7 bases at J, leaving 5 bases unmatched. The CDR3 bases are TGTGCCAGCAGTTACCGACAGGGGGCAGAGCAGCCCCAGCATTTT. It codes for CASSYRQGAEQPQHF.

The V call is TRBV6-1, the J call TRBJ1-5, with D unresolved. CDR1 and CDR2 from the germline V gene are MNHNS and SASEGT. The germline V and J ends were trimmed by 0 bases and 4 bases, with 16 bases remaining between them. This CDR3 comprises 17 residues. The CDR3 loop is CASSEALRQAGNQPQHF. CDR3 DNA: TGTGCCAGCAGTGAAGCGCTTCGTCAGGCGGGTAATCAGCCCCAGCATTTT.